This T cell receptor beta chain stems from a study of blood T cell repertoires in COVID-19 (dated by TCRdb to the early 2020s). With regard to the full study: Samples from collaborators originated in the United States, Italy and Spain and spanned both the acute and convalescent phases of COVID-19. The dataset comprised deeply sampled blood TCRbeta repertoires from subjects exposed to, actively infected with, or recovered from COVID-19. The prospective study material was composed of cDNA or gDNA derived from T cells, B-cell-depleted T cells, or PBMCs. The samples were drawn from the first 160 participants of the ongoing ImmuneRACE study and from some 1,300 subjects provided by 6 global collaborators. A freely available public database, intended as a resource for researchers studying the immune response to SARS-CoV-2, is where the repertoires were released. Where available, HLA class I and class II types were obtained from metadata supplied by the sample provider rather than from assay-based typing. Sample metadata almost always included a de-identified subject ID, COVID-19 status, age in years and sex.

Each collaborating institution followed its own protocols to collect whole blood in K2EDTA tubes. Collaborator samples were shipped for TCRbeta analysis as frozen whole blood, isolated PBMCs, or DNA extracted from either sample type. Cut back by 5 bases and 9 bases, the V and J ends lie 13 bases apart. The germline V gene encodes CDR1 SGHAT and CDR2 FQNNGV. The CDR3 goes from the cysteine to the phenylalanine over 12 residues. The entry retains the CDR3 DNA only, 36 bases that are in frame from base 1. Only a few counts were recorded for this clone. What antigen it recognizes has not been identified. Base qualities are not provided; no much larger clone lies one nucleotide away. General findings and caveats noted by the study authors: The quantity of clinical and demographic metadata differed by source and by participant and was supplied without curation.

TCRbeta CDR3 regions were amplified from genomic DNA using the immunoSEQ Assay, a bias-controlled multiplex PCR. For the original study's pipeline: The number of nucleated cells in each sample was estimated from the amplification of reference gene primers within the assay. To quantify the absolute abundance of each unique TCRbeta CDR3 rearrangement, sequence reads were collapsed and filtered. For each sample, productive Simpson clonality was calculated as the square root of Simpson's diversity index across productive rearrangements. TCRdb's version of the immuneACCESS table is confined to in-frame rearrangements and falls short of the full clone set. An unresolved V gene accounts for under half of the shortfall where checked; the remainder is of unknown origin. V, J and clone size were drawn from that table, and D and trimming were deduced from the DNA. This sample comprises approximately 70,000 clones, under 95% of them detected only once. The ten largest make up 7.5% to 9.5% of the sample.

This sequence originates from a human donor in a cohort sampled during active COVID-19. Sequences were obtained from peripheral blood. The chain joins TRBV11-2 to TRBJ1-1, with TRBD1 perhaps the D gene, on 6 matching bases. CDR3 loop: CASSPPTGKAFF. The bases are TGTGCCAGCAGCCCCCCCACAGGGAAAGCTTTCTTT.